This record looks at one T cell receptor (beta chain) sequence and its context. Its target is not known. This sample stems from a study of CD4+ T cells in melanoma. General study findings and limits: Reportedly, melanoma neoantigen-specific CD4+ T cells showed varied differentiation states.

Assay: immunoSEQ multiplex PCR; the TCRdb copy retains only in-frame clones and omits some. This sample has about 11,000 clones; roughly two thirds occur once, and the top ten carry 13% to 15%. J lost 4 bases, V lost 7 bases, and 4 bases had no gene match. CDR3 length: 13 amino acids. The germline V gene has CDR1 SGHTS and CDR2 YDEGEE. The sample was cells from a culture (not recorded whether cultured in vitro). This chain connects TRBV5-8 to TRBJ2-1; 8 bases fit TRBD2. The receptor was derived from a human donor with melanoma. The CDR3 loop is CASWRGEYNEQFF. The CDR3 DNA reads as TGTGCCAGCTGGCGGGGGGAATACAATGAGCAGTTCTTC.